One and the same sample provided the 15 T cell receptor beta chains below, sequenced in a study of shared clonotypes between healthy human individuals. Only in-frame clones appear in the TCRdb table, and some are missing; sequencing was by immunoSEQ multiplex PCR. Among 2 million to 2.5 million clones, about 94% were seen once, and the ten largest hold more than 0.1%. The source material was naive CD4+ T cells sorted from blood. The subset was: CD45RA+ positively selected. All receptors come from a man aged 18 to 35 in good health.

This clone was recorded only once. The chain recombines TRBV11-1 with TRBJ1-4, with a tentative D call TRBD1 (5 bases). Germline V gene data show CDR1 as SGHAT and CDR2 as FQDESV (reference sequence). CDR3 length: 14 residues. V lost 5 bases, J lost 2 bases, and 9 bases lay in between. Here the CDR3 reads CASSPGPTNEKLFF. The DNA for the CDR3 is TGTGCCAGCAGCCCGGGACCGACTAATGAAAAACTGTTTTTT.

The gene calls are TRBV10-2 and TRBJ1-1; no reliable D call. Germline lookup yields CDR1 WSHSY and CDR2 SAAADI. The CDR3 runs to 12 residues. The V end lost 3 bases, the J end lost 7 bases, and 9 bases lay between the germline ends. CDR3 sequence reads: CASSDRVYEAFF. CDR3 nucleotide sequence: TGCGCCAGCAGTGATAGGGTCTATGAAGCTTTCTTT.

This chain joins TRBV27 and TRBJ2-7; no reliable D call. Deletions cut 3 bases from V and 4 bases from J, with 13 bases between. Germline CDR1 is MNHEY and CDR2 is SMNVEV (reference sequence). This CDR3 spans 14 amino acids. The CDR3 spells CASSFRTWGYEQYF. The CDR3 coding sequence is TGTGCCAGCAGTTTCCGGACCTGGGGATACGAGCAGTACTTC.

The V call is TRBV7-2, the J call TRBJ2-7; D might be TRBD1 or TRBD2, each matching 5 bases. Per germline, CDR1 SGHTA and CDR2 FQGNSA. Trimming took off 2 bases at V and 3 bases at J, with 17 bases between the two ends. This CDR3 comprises 16 residues. CDR3 protein: CASSLSLGTGNYEQYF. The CDR3 bases are TGTGCCAGCAGCTTATCTCTTGGGACGGGAAACTACGAGCAGTACTTC. Variable domain in full (rest from reference TRBV7-2 and TRBJ2-7): GAGVSQSPSNKVTEKGKDVELRCDPISGHTALYWYRQSLGQGLEFLIYFQGNSAPDKSGLPSDRFSAERTGGSVSTLTIQRTQQEDSAVYLCASSLSLGTGNYEQYFGPGTRLTVT.

This chain links TRBV11-2 with TRBJ2-7; D is ambiguous. The length of the CDR3 is 11 residues. The V gene lost 1 base and the J gene lost 5 bases, with 3 bases spanning the gap. Looked up from germline, CDR1 is SGHAT and CDR2 is FQNNGV. The CDR3 protein is CASSLGHEQYF. The DNA for the CDR3 is TGTGCCAGCAGCTTAGGTCACGAGCAGTACTTC. The whole variable domain, filled in from reference TRBV11-2 and TRBJ2-7, reads EAGVAQSPRYKIIEKRQSVAFWCNPISGHATLYWYQQILGQGPKLLIQFQNNGVVDDSQLPKDRFSAERLKGVDSTLKIQPAKLEDSAVYLCASSLGHEQYFGPGTRLTVT.

This chain links TRBV6-1 with TRBJ1-5; TRBD1 aligns across 7 bases. J gave up 1 base and V 7 bases, and 7 bases lay outside the gene matches. The CDR3 spans 15 residues. Germline V gene sequence: CDR1 MNHNS, CDR2 SASEGT. The CDR3 sequence is CASKDSGGSNQPQHF. The DNA of the CDR3 is TGTGCCAGCAAAGACTCAGGGGGGAGCAATCAGCCCCAGCATTTT.

This sequence joins TRBV6-5 and TRBJ2-7; 10 bases fit TRBD1. The germline V gene has CDR1 MNHEY and CDR2 SVGAGI. The CDR3 has 16 residues. V was pared by 4 bases and J by 4 bases, with 10 bases of the junction left unmatched. CDR3 DNA sequence: TGTGCCAGCAGTTTCCGTCGAGACAGGGGGCTGTACGAGCAGTACTTC. This gives the protein CASSFRRDRGLYEQYF.

In nucleotides, the CDR3 is TGTGCCAGCAGTCCGGGACAGGGGGTCCCTGGGGCCAACGTCCTGACTTTC. Translated, it gives CASSPGQGVPGANVLTF. The V call is TRBV27, the J call TRBJ2-6, with TRBD1 identical over 11 bases. Germline trimming cut 5 bases from V and 2 bases from J; bases unmatched to any gene: 5. CDR3 length equals 17 residues. Per germline, CDR1 MNHEY and CDR2 SMNVEV (reference sequence).

This chain uses TRBV6-1 with TRBJ2-1; D may correspond to TRBD1 or TRBD2 (5 bases each). Between the trimmed V and J ends, which lost 6 bases and 7 bases, there was a span of 16 bases. This CDR3 is built from 14 residues. Germline V gene data show CDR1 as MNHNS and CDR2 as SASEGT. This chain's CDR3 is CASSPTGPANEQFF. The CDR3 region has the DNA TGTGCCAGCAGCCCAACGGGGCCTGCAAATGAGCAGTTCTTC.

The gene calls are TRBV2 and TRBJ2-6; D is ambiguous. The germline V and J ends were trimmed by 6 bases and 0 bases, with 12 bases remaining between them. Germline assignment: CDR1 SNHLY and CDR2 FYNNEI. This CDR3 contains 16 residues. DNA of the CDR3: TGTGCCAGCAGCGCCCCCTCGCCCTCTGGGGCCAACGTCCTGACTTTC. It codes for CASSAPSPSGANVLTF.

Concerning this clone: A read error may account for a junction end that differs from germline. The chain employs TRBV7-7 and TRBJ2-1; the match to TRBD2 covers 11 bases. Per germline, CDR1 SSHAT and CDR2 FNYEAQ (reference sequence). This CDR3 comprises 15 residues. In DNA, the CDR3 is TGTGCTAGCAGCTTAGCGGGAGGGCCAGGGAATGAGCAGTTCTTC. It encodes CASSLAGGPGNEQFF.

The V and J genes are TRBV7-2 and TRBJ2-7, with D hard to call. The ends were cut back, 2 bases at V and 2 bases at J, with 13 bases in the middle. In germline, CDR1 is SGHTA, CDR2 FQGNSA. This CDR3 has 15 residues. CDR3 region: CASSLSVQSTYEQYF. The DNA of the CDR3 is TGTGCCAGCAGCTTATCGGTACAGTCCACCTACGAGCAGTACTTC.

This rearrangement joins TRBV11-2 to TRBJ2-4; either TRBD1 or TRBD2 may supply D (5 bases each). The CDR3 totals 15 residues. Per the germline V gene, CDR1 is SGHAT and CDR2 is FQNNGV. V dropped 5 bases and J dropped 0 bases, with 11 bases sitting between them. CDR3 in amino acids: CASSKPGTAKNIQYF. The CDR3 DNA follows: TGTGCCAGCAGCAAACCCGGGACAGCCAAAAACATTCAGTACTTC.

Comment on this clone: Different DNA sequences within this sample yield the same CDR3. V and J are TRBV11-2 and TRBJ1-6; D is perhaps TRBD1 (5 bases). The CDR3 covers 14 residues. The germline V gene has CDR1 SGHAT and CDR2 FQNNGV. Trimming stripped 1 base from V and 5 bases from J, with 6 bases between. The DNA of the CDR3 is TGTGCCAGCAGCTTAGCAGGGAATAATTCACCCCTCCACTTT. Protein product: CASSLAGNNSPLHF.

V usage is TRBV9 and J usage is TRBJ2-7; 8 bases map to TRBD1. Per germline, CDR1 SGDLS and CDR2 YYNGEE. V dropped 3 bases and J dropped 0; count of bases not matched to a gene: 2. The CDR3 spans 14 residues. The CDR3 region is CASSAQGASYEQYF. The CDR3 DNA is TGTGCCAGCAGCGCCCAGGGGGCCTCCTACGAGCAGTACTTC.